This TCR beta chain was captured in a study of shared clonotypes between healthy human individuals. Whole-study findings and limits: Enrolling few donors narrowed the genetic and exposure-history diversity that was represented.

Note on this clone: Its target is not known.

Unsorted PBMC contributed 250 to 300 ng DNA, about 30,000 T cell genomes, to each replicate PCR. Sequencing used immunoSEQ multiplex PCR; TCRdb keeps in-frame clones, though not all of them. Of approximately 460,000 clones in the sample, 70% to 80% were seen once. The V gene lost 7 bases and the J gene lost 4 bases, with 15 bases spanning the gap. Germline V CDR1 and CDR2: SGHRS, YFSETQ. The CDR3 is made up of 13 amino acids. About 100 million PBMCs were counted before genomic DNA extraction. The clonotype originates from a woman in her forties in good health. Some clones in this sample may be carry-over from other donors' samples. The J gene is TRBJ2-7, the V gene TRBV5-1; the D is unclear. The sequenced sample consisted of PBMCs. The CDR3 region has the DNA TGCGCCAGCCGACGGTCTCAGGCTTACGAGCAGTACTTC. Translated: CASRRSQAYEQYF. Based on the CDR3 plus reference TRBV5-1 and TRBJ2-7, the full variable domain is KAGVTQTPRYLIKTRGQQVTLSCSPISGHRSVSWYQQTPGQGLQFLFEYFSETQRNKGNFPGRFSGRQFSNSRSEMNVSTLELGDSALYLCASRRSQAYEQYFGPGTRLTVT.